This T cell receptor beta chain was identified in a study of blood T cell repertoires in COVID-19. Across the study: Samples representing acute and convalescent COVID-19 were sourced from the United States, Italy and Spain.

The CDR3 has 15 residues. Looked up from germline, CDR1 is SGHTA and CDR2 is FQGNSA. V was cut by 1 base and J by 4 bases, with 11 bases left in between. Original analysis: Reference gene primer amplification gave estimated nucleated cell counts. Generated by immunoSEQ multiplex PCR, the TCRdb table keeps only in-frame clones and is missing some. For V, J and clone size, that table is used; D and trimming come from the DNA. The sample carries hundreds of thousands of clones, around 90% recorded once. This clone appeared a single time. The specimen was peripheral blood. The chain links TRBV7-2 to TRBJ1-5, with a possible D match to TRBD1 (5 bases). This sequence was found in a woman aged 30 to 39 with COVID-19, enrolled during active disease. CDR3: CASSLGGRPNQPQHF. Written as DNA, the CDR3 is TGTGCCAGCAGCTTAGGGGGCAGGCCAAATCAGCCCCAGCATTTT.